This record looks at one T cell receptor (beta chain) sequence and its context. The data originate from a study of T cell responses to AZD1222 COVID-19 vaccine. The J segment lost 6 bases and the V segment lost 4 bases, leaving 2 bases of the junction unmatched. The length of the CDR3 is 13 residues. Germline V gene sequence: CDR1 SGHRS, CDR2 YFSETQ. Clones were read by immunoSEQ multiplex PCR, and TCRdb kept only the in-frame ones, dropping some. The sample yields under 150,000 clones, 88% seen once. The clonotype comes from an adult who received the AZD1222 COVID-19 vaccine. This chain joins TRBV5-1 and TRBJ2-2; 8 nucleotides line up with TRBD2. The sample here was peripheral blood, taken 28 days after the second AZD1222 dose. The CDR3 DNA sequence: TGCGCCAGCAGCGCGGGAGGCCCCGGGGAGCTGTTTTTT. This codes for CASSAGGPGELFF.